The 5 T cell receptor beta chains below come from one sample, sequenced in a study of a mutant IDH1 vaccine in newly diagnosed glioma. Produced via immunoSEQ multiplex PCR; TCRdb's table is partial and in-frame only. The sample yields 35,000 to 40,000 clones, 92% seen once. As for time point: baseline, week 1 (first vaccination visit). Regarding treatment: pre-vaccination baseline after standard-of-care therapy. The starting material was PBMCs, obtained from a glioma patient treated with radiotherapy, temozolomide or both. Every receptor here comes from a man aged 18 to 30 with glioma.

This clone was seen once. This rearrangement joins TRBV9 to TRBJ1-3; 8 bases match TRBD1. CDR1 is SGDLS and CDR2 is YYNGEE in the germline V gene. With V trimmed by 4 bases and J by 0 bases, 12 bases remained unmatched. This CDR3 has 18 residues. CDR3 in DNA: TGTGCCAGCAGCCCCCGGACAGGGTCTGGTAACTCTGGAAACACCATATATTTT. It specifies CASSPRTGSGNSGNTIYF.

The chain uses TRBV4-3 and TRBJ1-2; 10 bases match TRBD1. The V segment lost 0 bases and the J segment 6 bases; nucleotides outside the gene matches: 13. Germline V gives CDR1 LGHNA, CDR2 YSLEER. The CDR3 loop spans 18 amino acids. CDR3: CASSQDNVPTGGEDGYTF. Here the CDR3 DNA reads TGCGCCAGCAGCCAAGATAATGTCCCGACAGGGGGCGAGGATGGCTACACCTTC.

About this clone itself: The DNA is omitted, as the CDR3 cannot be located on it reliably, and the CDR3 follows TCRdb's listing. J is TRBJ2-7 and V is TRBV19. The CDR3 comprises 14 residues, both ends counted. CDR1 LNHDA and CDR2 SQIVND come from the germline V gene (reference sequence). The CDR3 loop reads CASTSGDIFGEQYF.

The CDR3 sequence is CASSPKASGYNEQFF. CDR3 coding DNA: TGTGCCAGCAGCCCGAAGGCTAGCGGGTACAATGAGCAGTTCTTC. The chain employs TRBV7-9 and TRBJ2-1; 8 bases are shared with TRBD2. The trim removed 5 bases at V and 4 bases at J, leaving 7 bases unmatched. This CDR3 contains 15 residues. Germline V CDR1 and CDR2: SEHNR, FQNEAQ (reference sequence). The whole variable domain, filled in from reference TRBV7-9 and TRBJ2-1, reads DTGVSQNPRHKITKRGQNVTFRCDPISEHNRLYWYRQTLGQGPEFLTYFQNEAQLEKSRLLSDRFSAERPKGSFSTLEIQRTEQGDSAMYLCASSPKASGYNEQFFGPGTRLTVL.

The rearrangement uses TRBV4-3 and TRBJ2-1, with 8 bases lining up with TRBD2. This CDR3 has 16 residues. V shed 0 bases and J 3 bases; nucleotides not matched to a gene: 4. Germline V gives CDR1 LGHNA, CDR2 YSLEER. The CDR3 loop is CASSQEKREFYNEQFF. The CDR3 DNA follows: TGCGCCAGCAGCCAAGAGAAGCGGGAGTTCTACAATGAGCAGTTCTTC.